These T cell receptor beta chains were read from a single sample in a study of identical twins. In TCRdb, the 5' RACE reads were re-called with MiXCR into one record per CDR3 protein. The sample has about 430,000 distinct CDR3 sequences, less than 20% seen once; the top ten hold about 12%. Specimen: naive T cells sorted from blood. All receptors come from a man aged 45-60 years in good health. Both conserved end residues are trimmed from each CDR3. Each record gives: V gene, D gene, clone size, CDR3 protein. A D gene is named only where the DNA matches it firmly. Size is stated for part of the rows, as once, few or many counts, or as a class when the clone is expanded.

>TRBV12-3/TRBV12-4|-|few
ASSQFTGTGETQY
>TRBV29-1|TRBD1|few
SAGQGDYEQY
>TRBV5-4|TRBD1|-
ASRRDRGLLSNTGELF
>TRBV5-1|-|many
ASSLQLTNSYNEQF
>TRBV5-1|-|few
ASSLRAGPRSGANVLT
>TRBV12-3/TRBV12-4|-|-
ASSERRRMNTEAF
>TRBV27|TRBD1|many
ASSFGTGARQPQH
>TRBV5-6|-|many
ASSLDRAYEQY
>TRBV5-1|-|few
ASIGQPRTEAF
>TRBV18|TRBD1|few
ASSPPAGQGARETQY
>TRBV28|TRBD2|many
ASSSGLAGSSSGANVLT
>TRBV20-1|-|many
SASPSRGSYNEQF
>TRBV12-3/TRBV12-4|TRBD1|few
ASSFRQGGYEQY
>TRBV9|-|many
ASTGAGPYNEQF
>TRBV20-1|TRBD1|-
SARDLGQGIMDNSPLH
>TRBV20-1|-|-
SASRGRYEQY
>TRBV20-1|-|many
SARDVSGELF
>TRBV11-2|TRBD2|few
ASSFRLAGPLEQY
>TRBV20-1|TRBD2|-
SARERRGGSTDTQY
>TRBV18|TRBD1|once
ASSPQPRGLGQPQH
>TRBV15|-|-
ATSSAYDAVLAKNIQY
>TRBV6-1|TRBD1|few
ASSERGQKDGYT
>TRBV7-8|-|-
ASSANNGGRGNQPQH
>TRBV11-3|-|many
ASSLVSTTWVGYT
>TRBV5-1|-|-
ASSLAARQETQY
>TRBV29-1|TRBD1|few
SASGAGGDTQY
>TRBV29-1|-|many
SVEDPGPGYGYT
>TRBV11-2|-|few
ASSLDYQRKQF
>TRBV20-1|TRBD1|many
SAFPFGTGGLWDSPLH
>TRBV12-3/TRBV12-4|-|many
ASSFDTGRQY
>TRBV10-3|-|few
ATWNVRNEQF
>TRBV4-2|TRBD2|few
ASSQGAGGRNEQF
>TRBV7-2|-|few
ASSLASRLGVEAF
>TRBV5-1|-|few
ASSHGSRVAQLLAKNIQY
>TRBV4-1|-|few
ASSQIRTALYEQY
>TRBV2|-|few
ASRPGL
>TRBV20-1|-|-
SARDSPTDTQY
>TRBV12-3/TRBV12-4|-|-
ASSTWGAVDEQY
>TRBV10-3|TRBD1|many
AISESRGDQPQH
>TRBV4-3|-|-
ASSQDRGASYEQY
>TRBV29-1|-|few
SVELETQY
>TRBV12-3/TRBV12-4|TRBD2|few
ASSEVAGVYEQY
>TRBV20-1|-|few
SARDVGGGGAVLEDTQY
>TRBV5-1|-|-
ASSEPGMMAGELF
>TRBV29-1|-|many
SAEVESRQSQETQY
>TRBV7-6|TRBD2|-
ASSLAVSGRGHEQF
>TRBV29-1|TRBD2|few
SVQAGGQNEQF
>TRBV12-3/TRBV12-4|-|-
ASSLMDRGSYEQY
>TRBV12-3/TRBV12-4|-|many
ASTSAETQY
>TRBV6-5|-|few
ASSYNAGTEAF
>TRBV7-2|-|-
ASSISGLTETQY
>TRBV11-2|-|few
ASSLSGDGYT
>TRBV7-2|TRBD2|many
ASSQGLAGGTDTQY
>TRBV4-3|-|few
ASSQEAEWGNTIY
>TRBV6-2/TRBV6-3|-|-
ASSYPPQPQH
>TRBV18|-|few
ASSGTSSYEQY
>TRBV5-6|-|-
ASSYRLERANTGELF